Included here is one T cell receptor (beta chain) sequence, with context. Its cognate antigen is unknown. Possible read error: a much larger clone is one base away. The V and J ends lost 4 bases and 2 bases respectively, with 11 bases between them. CDR3 length: 14 amino acids. Germline V CDR1 and CDR2: MNHEY, SMNVEV (reference sequence). RNA transcripts yielded amplified TCR beta CDR3 regions. The HTBI set primed first-round TCR CDR3 RT-PCR. TCRdb ran MiXCR on the multiplex PCR reads and lists one entry per CDR3 protein. The repertoire holds roughly 380,000 distinct CDR3 sequences, over 15% seen once, with 3.7% in the top ten. This sample was taken from a study of T cells in Graves' hyperthyroidism and ophthalmopathy. Findings and limits, study-wide: Blood also contained most expanded thyroid clonotypes above 0.001.

This TCR was sampled from a woman younger than 35 with Graves' hyperthyroidism. Input material: blood. The rearrangement uses TRBV27 and TRBJ1-1; no definite D call. In nucleotides, the CDR3 is TGTGCCAGCAGTTCGGAACGGTCCAACACTGAAGCTTTCTTT. Residues: CASSSERSNTEAFF.